This paragraph covers one T cell receptor (beta chain) sequence. These data are taken from a study of shared clonotypes between healthy human individuals. This CDR3 comprises 16 residues. The V and J ends lost 6 bases and 3 bases, in that order; junction bases with no gene match: 8. Germline CDR1 is SGHAT and CDR2 is FQNNGV. TCRdb's copy holds only in-frame clones and misses some; the assay was immunoSEQ multiplex PCR. The table records around 79,000 clones, 60% to 65% of them present only once. The sample taken for sequencing was memory CD8+ T cells sorted from blood. Subset meaning: CD45RO+ cells pooled with CCR7-negative TemRA cells. This chain links TRBV11-2 with TRBJ2-5, with 12 bases fitting TRBD2. The source of this sequence is a man under 40 in good health. CDR3 nucleotide sequence: TGTGCCAGCAGGATACTAGCGGGAGGACCGAAAGAGACCCAGTACTTC. Protein: CASRILAGGPKETQYF.